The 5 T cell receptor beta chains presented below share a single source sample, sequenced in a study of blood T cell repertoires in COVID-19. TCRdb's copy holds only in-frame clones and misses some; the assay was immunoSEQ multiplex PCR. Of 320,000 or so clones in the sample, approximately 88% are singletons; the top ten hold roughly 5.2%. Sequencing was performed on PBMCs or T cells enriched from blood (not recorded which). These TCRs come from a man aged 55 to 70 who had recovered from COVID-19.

The CDR3 loop reads CASSFGQGAHFNYGYTF. Written as DNA, the CDR3 is TGTGCCAGCAGTTTCGGACAGGGGGCCCATTTTAACTATGGCTACACCTTC. This chain joins TRBV28 and TRBJ1-2, with 11 bases lining up with TRBD1. CDR3 length: 17 residues. Trimming at V came to 3 bases and at J to 1 base, leaving 7 bases not matched to a gene. Germline loops: CDR1 MDHEN, CDR2 SYDVKM.

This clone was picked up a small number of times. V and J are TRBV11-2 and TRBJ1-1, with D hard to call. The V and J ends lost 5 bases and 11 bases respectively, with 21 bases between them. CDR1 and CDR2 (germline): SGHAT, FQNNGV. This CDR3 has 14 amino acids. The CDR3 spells CASSPVVRVGGAFF. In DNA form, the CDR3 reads TGTGCCAGCAGCCCAGTCGTTCGGGTCGGTGGGGCTTTCTTT.

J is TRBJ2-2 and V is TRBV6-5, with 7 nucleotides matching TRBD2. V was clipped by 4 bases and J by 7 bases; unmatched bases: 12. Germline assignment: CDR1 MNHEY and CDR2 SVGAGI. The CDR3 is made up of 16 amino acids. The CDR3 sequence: CASSSPRLAGHGELFF. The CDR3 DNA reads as TGTGCCAGCAGTTCCCCCAGACTAGCAGGCCACGGGGAGCTGTTTTTT.

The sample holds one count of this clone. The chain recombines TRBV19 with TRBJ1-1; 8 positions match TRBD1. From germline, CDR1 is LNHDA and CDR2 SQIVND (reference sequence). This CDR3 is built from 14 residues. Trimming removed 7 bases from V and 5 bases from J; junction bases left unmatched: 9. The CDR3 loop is CASIQPGGKTEAFF. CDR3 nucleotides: TGTGCCAGTATTCAGCCAGGGGGCAAGACTGAAGCTTTCTTT.

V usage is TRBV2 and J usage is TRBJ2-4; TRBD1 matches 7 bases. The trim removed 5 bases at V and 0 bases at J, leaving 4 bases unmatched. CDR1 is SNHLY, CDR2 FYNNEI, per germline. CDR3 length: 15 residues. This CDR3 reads CASSQGGLAKNIQYF. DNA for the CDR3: TGTGCCAGCAGTCAAGGGGGCCTAGCCAAAAACATTCAGTACTTC.